Listed below are T cell receptor beta chains from one sample, sequenced in a study of T cells in Graves' hyperthyroidism and ophthalmopathy. TCRdb called the multiplex PCR reads again in MiXCR, with one record for every CDR3 protein. The sample includes about 270,000 distinct CDR3 sequences, about 20% of them seen just once. Specimen: blood. The receptor set was obtained from a man aged 30 to 39 with Graves' ophthalmopathy. Each CDR3 is given with its conserved first and last residue. A row's size may be missing; if present it is once, few, many or a size class.

clone_size j_call v_call cdr3_aa
many TRBJ2-7 TRBV28 CASSLKDGEQYF
NA TRBJ2-3 TRBV6-1 CASRRLTDTQYF
NA TRBJ2-2 TRBV5-5 CASSSSLGEPVGELFF
few TRBJ1-1 TRBV6-2/TRBV6-3 CASSYSVQNTEAFF
NA TRBJ1-6 TRBV27 CASSTSGTRNSPLHF
NA TRBJ2-3 TRBV10-3 CAISERISSTDTQYF
few TRBJ2-5 TRBV27 CASSLTGTKETQYF
few TRBJ2-5 TRBV7-6 CASSLVGTLQETQYF
few TRBJ1-4 TRBV20-1 CSARVWDKNEKLFF
once TRBJ1-1 TRBV7-9 CASSLLTGSEAFF
many TRBJ2-5 TRBV2 CATGREGPIGETQYF
many TRBJ2-1 TRBV11-2 CASTLNWGSEQFF
NA TRBJ2-1 TRBV7-9 CASSLGGYHNEQFF
few TRBJ1-6 TRBV12-3/TRBV12-4 CASSRNREDSPLHF
many TRBJ1-3 TRBV6-1 CASRTDGYSGNTIYF
many TRBJ2-3 TRBV2 CASSRSGSTDTQYF
few TRBJ2-7 TRBV7-3 CASSLSAGANEQYF
few TRBJ1-5 TRBV28 CASSPLDRAFGNQPQHF
few TRBJ2-1 TRBV18 CASSSSRGGEQFF
NA TRBJ2-7 TRBV4-1 CASSQDRAGLYKQYF
NA TRBJ1-5 TRBV28 CASRGGTGGSTQHF
NA TRBJ1-2 TRBV14 CASSQAGTVRGYTF
few TRBJ2-2 TRBV15 CATSRTRGATGELFF
NA TRBJ2-7 TRBV12-5 CATMDGFGAYEQYF
NA TRBJ2-7 TRBV6-1 CASSFRGGSYEQYF
NA TRBJ2-7 TRBV30 CACRRDLSYEQYF
NA TRBJ2-2 TRBV6-1 CASRDRTGNTGELFF
NA TRBJ1-5 TRBV5-1 CASSSPPGGVHPHQPQHF
many TRBJ2-1 TRBV20-1 CSAENSGSNAYNEQFF
few TRBJ2-6 TRBV5-1 CASRVAGVSGANVLTF
NA TRBJ2-7 TRBV15 CATSRRSRGASEQYF
many TRBJ2-2 TRBV2 CASRTSSWRASNTGELFF
many TRBJ1-1 TRBV3-1 CASSPDRGMNTEAFF
NA TRBJ2-3 TRBV12-3/TRBV12-4 CASRAHRGTDTQYF
NA TRBJ2-1 TRBV5-6 CASSFGTGVYNEQFF
NA TRBJ1-1 TRBV20-1 CRFLGLNTEAFF